These T cell receptor beta chains were read from a single sample in a study of T cells in Graves' hyperthyroidism and ophthalmopathy. TCRdb recomputed calls from the multiplex PCR reads with MiXCR, one row per CDR3 protein. The data hold around 580,000 distinct CDR3 sequences, with around 42% observed a single time. The sequenced sample consisted of peripheral blood or thyroid tissue (not recorded which). The receptor set was obtained from a woman aged 18-30 years with Graves' hyperthyroidism. CDR3s include the opening cysteine and the closing phenylalanine or tryptophan. A D gene is named only where the DNA matches it firmly. Clone size is stated in some rows and not others, as once, few, many or a class when expanded.

D gene | J gene | clone size | V gene | CDR3 protein | CDR3 DNA
- | TRBJ1-2 | - | TRBV7-9 | CASSPSGKGYTF | TGTGCCAGCAGCCCCAGCGGGAAGGGCTACACCTTC
- | TRBJ2-1 | - | TRBV12-3/TRBV12-4 | CASSLGAEQFF | TGTGCCAGCAGTTTAGGCGCTGAGCAGTTCTTC
- | TRBJ2-5 | many | TRBV7-2 | CASSLTADPQETQYF | TGTGCCAGCAGCTTAACAGCGGACCCACAAGAGACCCAGTACTTC
TRBD1 | TRBJ2-2 | few | TRBV7-3 | CASSSYKGGFFVGELFF | TGTGCCAGCAGTTCATACAAAGGGGGCTTCTTCGTCGGGGAGCTGTTTTTT
- | TRBJ1-5 | - | TRBV7-9 | CASSPKQPQHF | TGTGCCAGCAGCCCTAAGCAGCCCCAGCATTTT
- | TRBJ2-7 | many | TRBV2 | CASSDEGLVGNEQYF | TGTGCCAGCAGTGACGAGGGGCTAGTCGGAAACGAGCAGTACTTC
- | TRBJ2-5 | - | TRBV12-3/TRBV12-4 | CASSSLGGVPTQYF | TGTGCCAGCAGTTCCCTGGGCGGGGTCCCGACCCAGTACTTC
- | TRBJ1-1 | many | TRBV12-3/TRBV12-4 | CASSLAQGRGNTEAFF | TGTGCCAGCAGTTTAGCGCAGGGCAGGGGGAACACTGAAGCTTTCTTT
- | TRBJ1-1 | many | TRBV12-3/TRBV12-4 | CASNPDQARRAFF | TGTGCCAGCAACCCTGACCAGGCTCGACGAGCTTTCTTT
TRBD2 | TRBJ2-7 | - | TRBV19 | CAWSVRASGSHEQYF | TGTGCCTGGAGTGTACGGGCTAGCGGGAGCCACGAGCAGTACTTC
- | TRBJ2-6 | - | TRBV30 | CAWSVRANVLTF | TGTGCCTGGAGTGTACGGGCCAACGTCCTGACTTTC
- | TRBJ1-3 | - | TRBV27 | CASSPLGRGNTIYF | TGTGCCAGCAGTCCCCTGGGGCGGGGAAACACCATATATTTT
- | TRBJ2-3 | - | TRBV14 | CASSRQGGDTQYF | TGTGCCAGCAGCCGACAGGGAGGAGATACGCAGTATTTT
- | TRBJ2-6 | - | TRBV7-6 | CASSFGSGTSGANVLTF | TGTGCCAGCAGCTTTGGTTCAGGGACCTCTGGGGCCAACGTCCTGACTTTC
- | TRBJ2-1 | - | TRBV7-9 | CASSLFRTTSYNEQFF | TGTGCCAGCAGCTTATTCCGGACTACCTCCTACAATGAGCAGTTCTTC
- | TRBJ1-1 | - | TRBV6-7 | CASSYPGGGTEAFF | TGTGCCAGCAGTTACCCCGGCGGGGGCACTGAAGCTTTCTTT
- | TRBJ1-5 | - | TRBV10-3 | CAISVGDEPQHF | TGTGCCATCAGTGTCGGGGATGAGCCCCAGCATTTT
TRBD1 | TRBJ2-7 | many | TRBV18 | CASSPDRAYEQYF | TGTGCCAGCAGTCCGGACAGGGCCTACGAGCAGTACTTC
TRBD2 | TRBJ2-1 | few | TRBV5-5 | CASSGLAGEQFF | TGTGCCAGCAGCGGACTAGCGGGTGAGCAGTTCTTC
TRBD1 | TRBJ1-4 | many | TRBV20-1 | CSAPQGANEKLFF | TGCAGTGCTCCACAGGGGGCTAATGAAAAACTGTTTTTT
- | TRBJ2-7 | many | TRBV27 | CASGAGEQYF | TGTGCCAGCGGGGCCGGCGAGCAGTACTTC
- | TRBJ1-5 | - | TRBV20-1 | CSAKPGNSNQPQHF | TGCAGTGCTAAGCCGGGTAATAGCAATCAGCCCCAGCATTTT
- | TRBJ2-2 | many | TRBV5-1 | CASSLDGYRDGKGTGELFF | TGCGCCAGCAGCTTGGACGGATACAGGGACGGGAAAGGCACCGGGGAGCTGTTTTTT
TRBD1 | TRBJ1-5 | - | TRBV24-1 | CATQGQGWGVQNQPQHF | TGTGCCACTCAGGGACAGGGTTGGGGCGTCCAAAATCAGCCCCAGCATTTT
- | TRBJ1-6 | many | TRBV7-9 | CASSPAQTLNSPLHF | TGTGCCAGCAGCCCAGCCCAGACTTTGAATTCACCCCTCCACTTT
- | TRBJ1-1 | few | TRBV10-3 | CAISDLGASEAFF | TGTGCCATCAGTGATCTCGGGGCGTCAGAAGCTTTCTTT
TRBD1 | TRBJ2-1 | - | TRBV7-2 | CASSFYWAGGYNEQFF | TGTGCCAGCAGCTTTTATTGGGCAGGGGGTTACAATGAGCAGTTCTTC
TRBD1 | TRBJ2-7 | many | TRBV29-1 | CSVETGTGAGEQYF | TGCAGCGTGGAGACCGGGACAGGGGCCGGCGAGCAGTACTTC
TRBD1 | TRBJ1-2 | many | TRBV4-1 | CASSQDLLWWRQGYGYTF | TGCGCCAGCAGCCAAGATTTGTTGTGGTGGAGACAGGGGTATGGCTACACCTTC
- | TRBJ2-6 | - | TRBV7-3 | CASSLKTGANVLTF | TGTGCCAGCAGCTTAAAGACAGGGGCCAACGTCCTGACTTTC
- | TRBJ2-7 | many | TRBV9 | CASSARDNRVWEQYF | TGTGCCAGCAGCGCAAGAGATAACAGGGTTTGGGAGCAGTACTTC
TRBD1 | TRBJ1-2 | few | TRBV29-1 | CSVGGQGGYTF | TGCAGCGTTGGGGGACAGGGTGGCTACACCTTC
- | TRBJ2-6 | - | TRBV2 | CASSEGGGANVLTF | TGTGCCAGCAGTGAGGGTGGTGGGGCCAACGTCCTGACTTTC
TRBD1 | TRBJ1-2 | many | TRBV11-2 | CASSLETGIDGGYTF | TGTGCCAGCAGCTTAGAGACAGGGATCGATGGCGGCTACACCTTC
TRBD1 | TRBJ2-5 | many | TRBV14 | CASSHAGTGEGTQYF | TGTGCCAGCAGCCATGCCGGGACAGGGGAAGGAACCCAGTACTTC
- | TRBJ2-3 | few | TRBV15 | CATSRDRTDTQYF | TGTGCCACCAGCAGGGACCGCACAGATACGCAGTATTTT
- | TRBJ2-5 | - | TRBV15 | CATSSDLGGAPQEAQYF | TGTGCCACCAGCAGCGATCTTGGGGGGGCGCCTCAAGAGGCCCAGTACTTC
- | TRBJ2-2 | many | TRBV5-1 | CASSYGLIGELFF | TGCGCCAGCAGCTATGGACTCATCGGGGAGCTGTTTTTT
- | TRBJ2-5 | - | TRBV24-1 | CATSDPTQYF | TGTGCCACCAGTGACCCGACCCAGTACTTC
- | TRBJ1-1 | many | TRBV12-3/TRBV12-4 | CASVGREAEAFF | TGTGCCAGCGTGGGCAGGGAGGCTGAAGCTTTCTTT
TRBD1 | TRBJ1-1 | once | TRBV7-9 | CASSPPRTGATEAFF | TGTGCCAGCAGCCCACCCAGGACAGGGGCCACTGAAGCTTTCTTT
- | TRBJ1-1 | many | TRBV12-5 | CASGLVLGDQPEAFF | TGTGCTAGTGGTTTGGTACTCGGGGACCAACCTGAAGCTTTCTTT
- | TRBJ2-7 | many | TRBV13 | CASGSDGSSYEQYF | TGTGCCAGCGGATCGGACGGGAGCTCCTACGAGCAGTACTTC
- | TRBJ1-2 | - | TRBV29-1 | CSSGGSVYGYTF | TGCAGCTCGGGAGGTTCCGTCTATGGCTACACCTTC
TRBD2 | TRBJ2-7 | - | TRBV7-8 | CASRQRVQREGQYF | TGTGCCAGCAGACAAAGGGTCCAGCGGGAGGGCCAGTACTTC
TRBD2 | TRBJ2-7 | - | TRBV29-1 | CSRVLAGGPYEQYF | TGCAGCAGAGTTCTAGCGGGAGGGCCGTACGAGCAGTACTTC
- | TRBJ1-2 | - | TRBV4-3 | CASSQDHNYGYTF | TGCGCCAGCAGCCAAGACCATAACTATGGCTACACCTTC
- | TRBJ1-3 | many | TRBV20-1 | CSARDLSSGNTIYF | TGCAGTGCGCGAGACTTGAGCTCTGGAAACACCATATATTTT
- | TRBJ1-4 | many | TRBV19 | CASKNRAESLLLFF | TGTGCCAGTAAAAACCGGGCAGAAAGTCTACTCCTGTTTTTT
TRBD2 | TRBJ2-7 | few | TRBV5-6 | CASSKPGTSGSVNF | TGTGCCAGCAGCAAACCCGGGACTAGCGGGAGTGTAAACTTC